This TCR beta chain originates from a study of graft-versus-host responses after intestinal transplantation. Comments on this clone: Its antigen is unidentified.

Germline CDR1 is LNHNV and CDR2 is YYDKDF (reference sequence). This CDR3 is built from 14 residues. Unmatched junction bases numbered 5, after V lost 2 bases and J lost 5 bases. Findings and caveats of the study: The marrow of recipients harbored GvH clones, and ileum or blood showed some of them first.

Some clones are missing from TCRdb's copy, which holds only in-frame ones; the method was immunoSEQ multiplex PCR. The sample has 75,000 to 95,000 clones, under 95% seen once. This TCR was recovered from a human donor who was the organ donor for an intestinal transplant. The V call is TRBV15, the J call TRBJ2-7; 8 bases map to TRBD1. The sequenced sample was unstimulated CD4+ T cells sorted from spleen or lymph node cells, obtained before transplant. The CDR3 sequence: CATSRMQQGDEQYF. In nucleotides, the CDR3 is TGTGCCACCAGCAGAATGCAACAGGGGGACGAGCAGTACTTC.